The following is a T cell receptor (beta chain) sequence with its context. The antigen is undetermined. This CDR3 has 13 residues. The V gene lost 3 bases and the J gene lost 4 bases, with 9 bases spanning the gap. Germline CDR1 is KGHSH and CDR2 is LQKENI. TCRdb re-derived calls from the RT-PCR reads in MiXCR, one entry per CDR3 protein. This table has hundreds of thousands of distinct CDR3 sequences, 6.5% to 8% appearing once. This specimen belongs to a study of response to subunit inactivated influenza vaccine. General study points: A suggestion made by the authors is that each seasonal influenza vaccination recruits few new T cells.

This receptor was obtained from a man in his fifties or sixties who received an inactivated influenza vaccine. Sequencing was performed on PBMCs from blood, taken roughly 24 months after vaccination. The J gene is TRBJ1-1, the V gene TRBV18; unclear D gene. The CDR3 DNA reads as TGTGCCAGCTCACCGCTATCTTCCACTGAAGCTTTCTTT. The encoded protein is CASSPLSSTEAFF.